This T cell receptor beta chain was identified in a study of brain T cells in children with intractable seizures. Study observations and caveats: Clones missing pre-surgery may reflect undersampling of that blood sample.

Germline V gives CDR1 SGHAT, CDR2 FQNNGV. This CDR3 spans 13 amino acids. V was clipped by 3 bases and J by 2 bases, with 2 bases between them. The sequenced cases were selected for having the highest brain T cell transcript signatures. Before surgery, patients took at least one anti-epileptic drug. In the case of this clone: Its antigen is not known.

Clones were read by immunoSEQ multiplex PCR, and TCRdb kept only the in-frame ones, dropping some. This table has some 20,000 clones, approximately 94% appearing once. Specimen: peripheral blood, collected at surgery. The chain links TRBV11-2 to TRBJ2-6; D is ambiguous. The source is a boy aged 5 to 17 with focal cortical dysplasia and intractable seizures. The CDR3 spells CASSFAGANVLTF. The CDR3 nucleotides are TGTGCCAGCAGCTTCGCTGGGGCCAACGTCCTGACTTTC.